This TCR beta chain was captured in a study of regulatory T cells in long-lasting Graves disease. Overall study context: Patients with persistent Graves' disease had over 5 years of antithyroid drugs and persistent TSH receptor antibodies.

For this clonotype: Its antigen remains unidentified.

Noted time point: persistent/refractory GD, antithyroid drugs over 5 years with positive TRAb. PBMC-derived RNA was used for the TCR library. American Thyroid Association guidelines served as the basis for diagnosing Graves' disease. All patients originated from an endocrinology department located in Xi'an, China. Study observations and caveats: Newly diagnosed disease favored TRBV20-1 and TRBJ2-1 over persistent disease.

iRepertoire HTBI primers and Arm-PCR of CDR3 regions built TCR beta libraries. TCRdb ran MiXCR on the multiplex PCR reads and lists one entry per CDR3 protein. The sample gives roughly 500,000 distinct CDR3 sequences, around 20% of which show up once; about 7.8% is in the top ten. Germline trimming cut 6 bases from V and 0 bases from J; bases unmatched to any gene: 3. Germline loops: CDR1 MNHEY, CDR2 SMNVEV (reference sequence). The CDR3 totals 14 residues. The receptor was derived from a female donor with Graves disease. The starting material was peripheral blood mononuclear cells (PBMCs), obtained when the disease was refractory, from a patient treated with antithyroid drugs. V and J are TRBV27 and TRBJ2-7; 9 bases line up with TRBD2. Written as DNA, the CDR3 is TGTGCCAGCAGGCGCGGGGGGGGCTCCTACGAGCAGTACTTC. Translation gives CASRRGGGSYEQYF.